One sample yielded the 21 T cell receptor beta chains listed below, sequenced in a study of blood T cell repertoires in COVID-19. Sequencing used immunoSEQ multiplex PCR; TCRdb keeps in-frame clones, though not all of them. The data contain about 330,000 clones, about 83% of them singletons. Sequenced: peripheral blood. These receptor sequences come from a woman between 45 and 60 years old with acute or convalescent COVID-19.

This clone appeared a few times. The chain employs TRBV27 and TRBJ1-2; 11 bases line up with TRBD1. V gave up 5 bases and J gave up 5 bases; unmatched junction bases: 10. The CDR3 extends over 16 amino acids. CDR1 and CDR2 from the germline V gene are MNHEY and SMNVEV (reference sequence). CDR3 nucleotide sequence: TGTGCCAGCAGTCCCCCCGGACAGGGGGCCCTTTATGGCTACACCTTC. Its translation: CASSPPGQGALYGYTF.

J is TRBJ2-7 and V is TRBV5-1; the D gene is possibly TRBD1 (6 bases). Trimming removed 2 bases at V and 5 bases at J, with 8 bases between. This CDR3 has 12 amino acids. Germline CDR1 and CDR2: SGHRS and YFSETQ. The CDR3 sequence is CASSFRGDEQYV. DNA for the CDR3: TGCGCCAGCAGCTTCAGGGGAGACGAGCAGTACGTC.

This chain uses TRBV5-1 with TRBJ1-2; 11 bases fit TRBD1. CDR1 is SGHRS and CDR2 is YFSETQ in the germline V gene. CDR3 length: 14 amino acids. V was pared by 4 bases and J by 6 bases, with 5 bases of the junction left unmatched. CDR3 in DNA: TGCGCCAGCAGCCAGGGACAGGGGGACAATGGCTACACCTTC. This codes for CASSQGQGDNGYTF.

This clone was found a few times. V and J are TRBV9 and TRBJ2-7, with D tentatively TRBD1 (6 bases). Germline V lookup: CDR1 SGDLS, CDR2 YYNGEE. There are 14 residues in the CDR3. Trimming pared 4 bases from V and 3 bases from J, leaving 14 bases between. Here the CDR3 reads CASSPSGQDYEQYF. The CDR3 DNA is TGTGCCAGCAGCCCCTCGGGACAAGACTACGAGCAGTACTTC.

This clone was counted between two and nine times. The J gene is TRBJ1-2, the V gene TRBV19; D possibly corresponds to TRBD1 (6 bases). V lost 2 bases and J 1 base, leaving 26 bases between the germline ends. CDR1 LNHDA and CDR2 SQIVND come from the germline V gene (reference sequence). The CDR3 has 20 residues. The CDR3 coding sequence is TGTGCCAGTAGTATACTCCCCCTTCCCTTATACAGGGCCAATAACTATGGCTACACCTTC. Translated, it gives CASSILPLPLYRANNYGYTF.

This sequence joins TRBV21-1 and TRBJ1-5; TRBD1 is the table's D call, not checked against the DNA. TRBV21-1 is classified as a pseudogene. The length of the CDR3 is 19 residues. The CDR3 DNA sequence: TGTGCCAGCAGCAAAGTATGGAAGGGGCCCCGATATAGCAATCAGCCCCAGCATTTT. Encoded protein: CASSKVWKGPRYSNQPQHF.

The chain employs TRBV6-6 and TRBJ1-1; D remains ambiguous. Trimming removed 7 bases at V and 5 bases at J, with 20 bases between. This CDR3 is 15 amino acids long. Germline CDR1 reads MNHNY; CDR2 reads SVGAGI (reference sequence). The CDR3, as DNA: TGTGCCAGCAATACTCCGGTCTTGGGAGGAACTGAAGCTTTCTTT. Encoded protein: CASNTPVLGGTEAFF.

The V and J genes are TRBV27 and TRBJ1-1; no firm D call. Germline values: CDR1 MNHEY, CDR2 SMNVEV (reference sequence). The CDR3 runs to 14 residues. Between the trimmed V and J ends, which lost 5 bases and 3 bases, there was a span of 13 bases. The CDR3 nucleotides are TGTGCCAGCAGTCCGCTGAGACGGGACACTGAAGCTTTCTTT. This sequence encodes CASSPLRRDTEAFF.

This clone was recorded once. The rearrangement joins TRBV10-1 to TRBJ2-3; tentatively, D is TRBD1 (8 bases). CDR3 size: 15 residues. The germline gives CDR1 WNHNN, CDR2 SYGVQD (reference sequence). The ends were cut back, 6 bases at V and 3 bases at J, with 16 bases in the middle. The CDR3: CASSPGGGGTDTQYF. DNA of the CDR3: TGCGCCAGCAGCCCAGGGGGCGGGGGAACAGATACGCAGTATTTT.

The CDR3: CASSRDSIYTEAFF. As DNA, the CDR3 is TGTGCCAGCAGTAGGGACAGCATCTACACTGAAGCTTTCTTT. The chain is built from TRBV11-2 and TRBJ1-1, with 7 bases aligning to TRBD1. This CDR3 has 14 residues. Germline V gives CDR1 SGHAT, CDR2 FQNNGV. Unmatched junction bases numbered 7, after V lost 6 bases and J lost 3 bases.

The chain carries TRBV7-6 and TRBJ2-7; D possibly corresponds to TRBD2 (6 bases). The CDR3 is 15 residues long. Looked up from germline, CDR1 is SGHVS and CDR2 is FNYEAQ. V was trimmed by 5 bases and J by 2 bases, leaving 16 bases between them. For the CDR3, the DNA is TGTGCCAGCAGCCCAAAGATCGGGGGAGCCTACGAGCAGTACTTC. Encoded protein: CASSPKIGGAYEQYF.

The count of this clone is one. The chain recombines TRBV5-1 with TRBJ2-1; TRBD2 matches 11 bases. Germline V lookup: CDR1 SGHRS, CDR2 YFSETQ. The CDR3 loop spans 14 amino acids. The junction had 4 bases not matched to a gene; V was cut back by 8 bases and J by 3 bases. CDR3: CASTGTSGYNEQFF. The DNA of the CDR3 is TGCGCCAGTACCGGGACTAGCGGCTACAATGAGCAGTTCTTC.

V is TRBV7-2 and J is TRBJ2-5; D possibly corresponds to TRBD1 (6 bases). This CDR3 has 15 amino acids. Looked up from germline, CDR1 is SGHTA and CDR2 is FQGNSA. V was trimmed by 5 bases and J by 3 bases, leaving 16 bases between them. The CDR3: CASSPLQGIKETQYF. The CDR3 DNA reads TGTGCCAGCAGCCCGTTACAGGGAATAAAAGAGACCCAGTACTTC.

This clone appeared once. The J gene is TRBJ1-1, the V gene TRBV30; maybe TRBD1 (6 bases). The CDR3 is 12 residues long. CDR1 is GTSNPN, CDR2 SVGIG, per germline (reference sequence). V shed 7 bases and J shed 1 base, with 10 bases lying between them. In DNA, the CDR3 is TGTGCCTCCGGACAGCCGAACACTGAAGCTTTCTTT. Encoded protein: CASGQPNTEAFF. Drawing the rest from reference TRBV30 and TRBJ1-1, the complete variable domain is SQTIHQWPATLVQPVGSPLSLECTVEGTSNPNLYWYRQAAGRGLQLLFYSVGIGQISSEVPQNLSASRPQDRQFILSSKKLLLSDSGFYLCASGQPNTEAFFGQGTRLTVV.

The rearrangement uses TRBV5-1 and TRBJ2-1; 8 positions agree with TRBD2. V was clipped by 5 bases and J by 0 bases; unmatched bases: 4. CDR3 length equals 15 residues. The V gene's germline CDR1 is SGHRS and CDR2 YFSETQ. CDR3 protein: CASRLSGSSYNEQFF. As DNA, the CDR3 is TGCGCCAGCAGATTGAGCGGGAGCTCCTACAATGAGCAGTTCTTC.

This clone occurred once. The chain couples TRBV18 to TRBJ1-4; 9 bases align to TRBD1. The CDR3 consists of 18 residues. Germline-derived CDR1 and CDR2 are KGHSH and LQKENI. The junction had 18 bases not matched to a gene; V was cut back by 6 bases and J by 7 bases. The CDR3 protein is CASSPNAPGTGRGEKLFF. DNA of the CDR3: TGTGCCAGCTCGCCTAACGCCCCCGGGACAGGGCGAGGTGAAAAACTGTTTTTT.

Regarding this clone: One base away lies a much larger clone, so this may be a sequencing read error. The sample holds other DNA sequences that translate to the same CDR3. The CDR3 protein is CASSVGQYNEQFF. Written as DNA, the CDR3 is TGTGCCAGCAGCGTAGGGCAGTACAATGAGCAGTTCTTC. J is TRBJ2-1 and V is TRBV9; D unclear. Germline assignment: CDR1 SGDLS and CDR2 YYNGEE. V was pared by 0 bases and J by 4 bases, with 5 bases between. The CDR3 covers 13 residues.

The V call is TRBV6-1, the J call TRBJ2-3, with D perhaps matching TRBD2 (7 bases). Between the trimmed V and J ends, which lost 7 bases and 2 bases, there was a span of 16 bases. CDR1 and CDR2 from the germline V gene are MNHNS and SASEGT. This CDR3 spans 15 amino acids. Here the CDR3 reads CASTLKGGFTDTQYF. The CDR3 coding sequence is TGTGCCAGCACCTTGAAGGGGGGGTTCACAGATACGCAGTATTTT.

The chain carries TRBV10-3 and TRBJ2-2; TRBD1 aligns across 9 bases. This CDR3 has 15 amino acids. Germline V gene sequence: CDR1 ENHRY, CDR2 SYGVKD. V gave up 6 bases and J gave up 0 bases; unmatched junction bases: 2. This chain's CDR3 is CAIRTGGANTGELFF. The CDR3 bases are TGTGCCATCAGAACAGGGGGCGCGAACACCGGGGAGCTGTTTTTT.

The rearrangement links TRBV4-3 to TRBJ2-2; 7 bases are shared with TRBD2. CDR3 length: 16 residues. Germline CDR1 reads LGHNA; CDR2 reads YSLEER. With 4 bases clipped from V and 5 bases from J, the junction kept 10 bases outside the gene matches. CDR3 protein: CASSPLDAGDTGELFF. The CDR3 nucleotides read TGCGCCAGCAGCCCCCTGGATGCGGGAGATACCGGGGAGCTGTTTTTT.

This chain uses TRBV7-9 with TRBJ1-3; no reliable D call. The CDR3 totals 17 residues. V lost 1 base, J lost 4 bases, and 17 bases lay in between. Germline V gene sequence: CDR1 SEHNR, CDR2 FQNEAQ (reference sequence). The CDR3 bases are TGTGCCAGCAGCTTAGAGGCCTCTCGGGGAGGAGGAAACACCATATATTTT. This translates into CASSLEASRGGGNTIYF.